Below, 18 T cell receptor beta chains from the same sample are listed, as sequenced in a study of shared clonotypes between healthy human individuals (dated by TCRdb to the early 2020s). Library preparation used the immunoSEQ multiplex PCR assay. In TCRdb, the immuneACCESS table is reduced to in-frame sequences with V and J assigned. These tables do not hold every clone; where another copy was compared, an unresolved V gene accounts for under half, and the others remain unexplained. The sample table lists approximately 2,200,000 clones, about 92% of them with a count of one. The top ten clonotypes cover more than 1.5% of the sample. CD8 naive samples consisted of CD45RO-negative cells that were positively selected for CCR7, yielding a CD45RA+CCR7+ population without TemRA cells. The sequencing input was naive CD8+ T cells from PBMCs. According to the study, the label for this sample's cell subset or site signals: CD45RA+CCR7+. All receptors derive from a man younger than 30 in good health. Some clones in this sample may be carry-over from other donors' samples.

The V and J genes are TRBV13 and TRBJ2-3; unclear D gene. V was pared by 4 bases and J by 6 bases, with 20 bases between. CDR1 PRHDT and CDR2 FYEKMQ come from the germline V gene (reference sequence). This CDR3 has 16 residues. CDR3: CASSSGVARPGDTQYF. For the CDR3, the DNA is TGTGCCAGCAGCTCCGGCGTAGCACGTCCTGGTGATACGCAGTATTTT.

The chain carries TRBV27 and TRBJ1-1; tentative D call: TRBD1 (5 bases). Between the trimmed V and J ends, which lost 5 bases and 0 bases, there was a span of 13 bases. This CDR3 is built from 15 residues. Germline CDR1 reads MNHEY; CDR2 reads SMNVEV (reference sequence). The DNA of the CDR3 is TGTGCCAGCAGTGCTACGGGAGGGGTGAACACTGAAGCTTTCTTT. This gives the protein CASSATGGVNTEAFF.

This chain uses TRBV27 with TRBJ2-3, with D perhaps assigned TRBD1 or TRBD2 (5 bases each). This CDR3 comprises 14 residues. Trimming pared 9 bases from V and 0 bases from J, leaving 13 bases between. The germline V gene has CDR1 MNHEY and CDR2 SMNVEV (reference sequence). CDR3 nucleotide sequence: TGTGCCAGTCAGGGCAGCGGTAGCACAGATACGCAGTATTTT. It specifies CASQGSGSTDTQYF.

The genes are TRBV29-1 and TRBJ2-2, with 9 positions matching TRBD1. The CDR3 loop spans 15 amino acids. V lost 6 bases, J lost 6 bases, and 11 bases stayed unmatched. Germline V lookup: CDR1 SQVTM, CDR2 ANQGSEA. The CDR3 nucleotides read TGCAGCGTCAAATTCGGGACAGGGTTCGCCGGGGAGCTGTTTTTT. Translating it yields CSVKFGTGFAGELFF.

This chain joins TRBV9 and TRBJ2-7; TRBD1 agrees at 7 bases. The CDR3 sequence is 11 residues long. Germline CDR1 SGDLS, CDR2 YYNGEE. V trimming: 5 bases; J trimming: 7 bases; junction bases outside the gene matches: 3. The CDR3 spells CASRRGQEQYF. In DNA form, the CDR3 reads TGTGCCAGCAGGAGGGGGCAGGAGCAGTACTTC.

This sequence joins TRBV28 and TRBJ1-5; D not resolved. The ends were cut back, 1 base at V and 4 bases at J, with 8 bases in the middle. This CDR3 is 14 amino acids long. Germline CDR1 MDHEN, CDR2 SYDVKM. CDR3 sequence: CASSLFGRNQPQHF. Written as DNA, the CDR3 is TGTGCCAGCAGTTTATTTGGACGGAATCAGCCCCAGCATTTT.

As regards this clone: Other DNA sequences in the same sample also yield this CDR3. The chain couples TRBV5-4 to TRBJ2-7; D gene uncertain. Germline V gene data show CDR1 as SGHNT and CDR2 as YYREEE (reference sequence). The CDR3 contains 11 residues. The V end was cut by 0 bases, the J end by 7 bases, with 5 bases between. CDR3 nucleotide sequence: TGTGCCAGCAGCTTGGGGGCGGAGCAGTACTTC. Amino acid sequence: CASSLGAEQYF.

The chain recombines TRBV30 with TRBJ2-7; D unresolved. The CDR3 loop spans 14 amino acids. V was shortened by 0 bases and J by 2 bases, with 11 bases between the two germline ends. The germline gives CDR1 GTSNPN, CDR2 SVGIG (reference sequence). DNA for the CDR3: TGTGCCTGGAGTGTAGGGTCAACGACCTACGAGCAGTACTTC. It codes for CAWSVGSTTYEQYF.

The chain recombines TRBV28 with TRBJ1-4, with TRBD1 matching over 7 bases. This CDR3 is built from 17 residues. J lost 0 bases, V lost 4 bases, and 8 bases had no gene match. The germline V gene has CDR1 MDHEN and CDR2 SYDVKM. CDR3 nucleotides: TGTGCCAGCAGTTCGAGGGGGCCTGGGGCAACTAATGAAAAACTGTTTTTT. This codes for CASSSRGPGATNEKLFF.

This clone has a single count. The chain employs TRBV9 and TRBJ2-7, with TRBD1 identical over 8 bases. Looked up from germline, CDR1 is SGDLS and CDR2 is YYNGEE. The V gene end was trimmed by 4 bases and the J gene end by 6 bases; junction bases not matched to a gene: 6. The CDR3 has 13 residues. CDR3 sequence: CASSKDRVGEQYF. In nucleotides, the CDR3 is TGTGCCAGCAGCAAGGACAGGGTGGGCGAGCAGTACTTC.

The chain has TRBV6-5 and TRBJ2-7; tentative D call: TRBD1 (5 bases). The germline V gene has CDR1 MNHEY and CDR2 SVGAGI. The CDR3 is made up of 14 amino acids. V lost 4 bases, J lost 1 base, and 11 bases lay in between. CDR3 loop: CASSSQSGSYEQYF. CDR3 in DNA: TGTGCCAGCAGTTCCCAATCAGGGTCCTACGAGCAGTACTTC.

This chain connects TRBV2 to TRBJ1-3; D unclear. Germline loops: CDR1 SNHLY, CDR2 FYNNEI. Trimming took 4 bases from V and 4 from J, leaving 11 bases between them. The CDR3 sequence is 14 residues long. This CDR3 reads CASSADLGGNTIYF. The CDR3 DNA reads TGTGCCAGCAGTGCCGATCTGGGGGGAAACACCATATATTTT.

The table lists this clone with a count of one. V gene TRBV27 combines with J gene TRBJ2-7, with 7 nucleotides matching TRBD2. The ends lost 6 bases at V and 2 bases at J; junction bases unmatched: 13. The CDR3 spans 16 residues. Germline assignment: CDR1 MNHEY and CDR2 SMNVEV (reference sequence). The CDR3 protein is CASSPSGGVRTYEQYF. The CDR3 region has the DNA TGTGCCAGCAGCCCCTCGGGGGGAGTGAGGACCTACGAGCAGTACTTC.

The chain is built from TRBV11-2 and TRBJ2-2; no reliable D call. Germline assignment: CDR1 SGHAT and CDR2 FQNNGV. The CDR3 extends over 14 amino acids. The V and J ends lost 6 bases and 1 base respectively, with 9 bases between them. The CDR3 coding sequence is TGTGCCAGCAGTCTTACCCGGAACACCGGGGAGCTGTTTTTT. Protein sequence: CASSLTRNTGELFF. The full variable domain, in which reference TRBV11-2 and TRBJ2-2 provide the parts outside the CDR3, is EAGVAQSPRYKIIEKRQSVAFWCNPISGHATLYWYQQILGQGPKLLIQFQNNGVVDDSQLPKDRFSAERLKGVDSTLKIQPAKLEDSAVYLCASSLTRNTGELFFGEGSRLTVL.

The rearrangement joins TRBV19 to TRBJ2-2; D may be TRBD1 (5 bases). Per germline, CDR1 LNHDA and CDR2 SQIVND (reference sequence). CDR3 length: 14 residues. V lost 1 base to trimming and J lost 6 bases, with 9 bases between them. CDR3 in DNA: TGTGCCAGTAGTATAGGGCAGGGCGCCGGGGAGCTGTTTTTT. Translating gives CASSIGQGAGELFF.

This clone came up once. The V and J genes are TRBV5-1 and TRBJ1-1; TRBD1 might be the D (5 bases). Germline assignment: CDR1 SGHRS and CDR2 YFSETQ. The CDR3 spans 15 residues. Trimming took 0 bases from V and 10 from J, leaving 19 bases between them. CDR3 coding DNA: TGCGCCAGCAGCTTGGTCGGGACGAACACTGATGGAGCTTTCTTT. The encoded protein is CASSLVGTNTDGAFF.

This chain connects TRBV27 to TRBJ1-5; no clear D gene. Deletions cut 0 bases from V and 0 bases from J, with 12 bases between. The CDR3 spans 17 residues. The V gene's germline CDR1 is MNHEY and CDR2 SMNVEV (reference sequence). CDR3: CASSLSPGAGSNQPQHF. CDR3 bases: TGTGCCAGCAGTTTATCGCCGGGAGCAGGTAGCAATCAGCCCCAGCATTTT.

The rearrangement joins TRBV7-8 to TRBJ2-1; tentative D call: TRBD2 (6 bases). The V gene's germline CDR1 is SGHVS and CDR2 FQNEAQ. V shed 5 bases and J shed 6 bases, with 14 bases lying between them. The CDR3 covers 14 residues. For the CDR3, the DNA is TGTGCCAGCAGCCCGGGGAGGTGGGTCAATGAGCAGTTCTTC. Amino acid sequence: CASSPGRWVNEQFF.